This record covers a single T cell receptor (beta chain). Its target is unknown. Profiling relied on immunoSEQ multiplex PCR, and the TCRdb table lists in-frame clones only, not all of them. The sample has about 56,000 clones, less than 98% seen once. This record belongs to a study of siplizumab effects on memory and regulatory T cells. Study-level points and caveats: Naive T cells seemed more diverse than memory cells; they also seemed major alloresponse contributors.

The TCR was taken from a human donor in good health. Material for sequencing was naive CD8+ T cells sorted from blood.

The CDR3 DNA reads TGTGCCAGCAGACGCGTCTCTGGGGCCAACGTCCTGACTTTC. Translating gives CASRRVSGANVLTF. The chain joins TRBV27 to TRBJ2-6; D unclear. Trimming shortened V by 6 bases and J by 0 bases, and 6 bases separated the two germline ends. The length of the CDR3 is 14 residues. The germline gives CDR1 MNHEY, CDR2 SMNVEV (reference sequence).